This T cell receptor beta chain comes out of a study of cytomegalovirus exposure and HLA in healthy donors (dated by TCRdb to 2016 to 2017). General notes on the study: The 550 to 750 repertoires of the first cohort and the 95 to 150 validation repertoires were produced on the same platform, according to a later analysis. Along with the roughly 670-subject first cohort, a separate validation cohort of roughly 110 different subjects was used. The study combined high-throughput TCR immunosequencing, statistical association of individual TCRs with disease status, and machine learning to predict cytomegalovirus infection status. The study aimed to test whether signatures of past pathogen exposure could be identified by cataloging public T cell receptors.

Summary of the overall study and its limitations: The authors suggested that the approach could potentially be generalized to other disease states and immunological phenotypes. The classifier was reported to diagnose cytomegalovirus status with high specificity and sensitivity in both the original and validation cohorts. The validation cohort had no HLA typing available for a later analysis, so co-occurrence within that cohort was assessed over all 120 repertoires. In vitro tests confirmed that a few of the cytomegalovirus-associated TCR beta chains recognize cytomegalovirus antigens. While some public TCRs were present in many individuals, most TCR sequences turned up only very rarely across donors. Of the cluster scores, roughly 93% were above 0 in a later analysis, which found that TCRs clustered in the first cohort also tended to co-occur in the 95 to 150 validation repertoires. A total of fewer than 200 TCR beta chains were listed by the study as associated with cytomegalovirus.

CDR1 and CDR2, per the germline V gene (reference sequence), are LNHNV and YYDKDF. The cysteine opens and the phenylalanine closes a CDR3 of 15 amino acids. CDR3 DNA is the only sequence kept; it has 45 bases, read in frame from the first base. Between the V and J ends, shortened by 5 bases and 3 bases respectively, the junction contains 13 bases. Remarks on this clone: Its antigen remains unidentified. The record has no base qualities; no much larger clone is one base away.

Separate from the approximately 670-subject first cohort, the validation cohort of about 120 subjects was the group to which the donors belonged. To prepare the library, the immunoSEQ multiplex PCR assay was applied. The paper's data handling went like this. A statistical classification framework was built to diagnose cytomegalovirus status from the catalog of TCR beta chain sequences. The table comes from immuneACCESS by way of TCRdb, which keeps in-frame sequences with V and J called. Part of the clones is missing from these tables; in studies checked, under half for an unresolved V gene and the rest for unknown reasons. The D gene and trimming were derived from the DNA, and the V and J assignments and clone size from that table. The sample table lists about 79,000 clones, under 95% of them with a count of one. The ten largest clonotypes hold about 3.9% of the sample.

The receptor was isolated from a woman younger than 45 in good health and CMV-seronegative. Sequencing used PBMCs. The sequence is built from TRBV15 and TRBJ1-4; the D gene is unclear. The DNA sequence is as follows: TGTGCCACCAGCGGGGAGGGCAGATCTAATGAAAAACTGTTTTTT. Protein translation: CATSGEGRSNEKLFF.